The clone carrying this T cell receptor beta chain was counted only a few times. Its target is not known. These data come from a study of blood T cells in healthy people across ages. Study conclusions and caveats: Long-lived donors had more naive CD4+ cells and higher diversity than aged donors. Researchers report that TCR beta diversity correlated strongly with naive T cell percentage.

Looked up from germline, CDR1 is MDHEN and CDR2 is SYDVKM. The CDR3 covers 11 residues. V was pared by 10 bases and J by 2 bases, with 8 bases between. The use of a sample-barcoded 5' primer and a J-beta primer mix characterized a second PCR of roughly 6 to 12 cycles. TCRdb re-called the 5' RACE reads with MiXCR, one entry per CDR3 protein. The data show 780,000 or so distinct CDR3 sequences, with roughly 50% seen just once and 40% to 50% held by the top ten. This chain uses TRBV28 with TRBJ1-2; no definite D call. The TCR originated in a man of 80 years or more in good health. Specimen: blood. The CDR3 sequence is CATYSNYGYTF. The DNA for the CDR3 is TGTGCCACCTACTCCAACTATGGCTACACCTTC.